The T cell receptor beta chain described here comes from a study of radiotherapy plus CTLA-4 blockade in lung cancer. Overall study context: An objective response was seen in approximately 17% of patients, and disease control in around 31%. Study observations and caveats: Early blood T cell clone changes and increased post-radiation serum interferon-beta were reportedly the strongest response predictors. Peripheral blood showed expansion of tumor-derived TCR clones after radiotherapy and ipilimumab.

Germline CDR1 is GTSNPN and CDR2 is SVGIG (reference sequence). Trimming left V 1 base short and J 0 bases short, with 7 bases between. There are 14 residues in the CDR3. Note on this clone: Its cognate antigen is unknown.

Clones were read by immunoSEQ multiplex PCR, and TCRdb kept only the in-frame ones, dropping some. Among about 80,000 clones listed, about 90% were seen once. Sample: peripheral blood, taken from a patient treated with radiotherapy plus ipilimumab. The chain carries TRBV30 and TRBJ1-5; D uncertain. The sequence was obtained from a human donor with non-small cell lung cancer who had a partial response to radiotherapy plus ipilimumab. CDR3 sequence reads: CAWSAGSSNQPQHF. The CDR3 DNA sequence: TGTGCCTGGAGTGCTGGGAGTAGCAATCAGCCCCAGCATTTT.